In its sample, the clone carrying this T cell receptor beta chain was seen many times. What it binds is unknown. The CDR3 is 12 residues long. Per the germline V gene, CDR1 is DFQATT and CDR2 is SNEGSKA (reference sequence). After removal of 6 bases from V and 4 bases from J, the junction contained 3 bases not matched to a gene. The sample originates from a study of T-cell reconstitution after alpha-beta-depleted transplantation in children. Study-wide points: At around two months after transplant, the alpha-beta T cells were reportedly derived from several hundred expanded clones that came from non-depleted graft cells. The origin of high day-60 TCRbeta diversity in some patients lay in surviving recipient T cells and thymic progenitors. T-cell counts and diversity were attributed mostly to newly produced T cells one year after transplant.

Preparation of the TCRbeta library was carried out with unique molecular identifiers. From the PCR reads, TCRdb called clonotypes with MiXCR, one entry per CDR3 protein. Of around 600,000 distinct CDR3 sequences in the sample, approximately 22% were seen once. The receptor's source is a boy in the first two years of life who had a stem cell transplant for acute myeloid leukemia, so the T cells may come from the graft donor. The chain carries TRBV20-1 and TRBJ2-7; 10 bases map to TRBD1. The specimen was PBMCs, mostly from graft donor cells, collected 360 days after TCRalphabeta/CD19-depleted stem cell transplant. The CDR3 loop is CSAGTGDYEQYF. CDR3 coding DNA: TGCAGTGCAGGGACAGGGGATTACGAGCAGTACTTC.